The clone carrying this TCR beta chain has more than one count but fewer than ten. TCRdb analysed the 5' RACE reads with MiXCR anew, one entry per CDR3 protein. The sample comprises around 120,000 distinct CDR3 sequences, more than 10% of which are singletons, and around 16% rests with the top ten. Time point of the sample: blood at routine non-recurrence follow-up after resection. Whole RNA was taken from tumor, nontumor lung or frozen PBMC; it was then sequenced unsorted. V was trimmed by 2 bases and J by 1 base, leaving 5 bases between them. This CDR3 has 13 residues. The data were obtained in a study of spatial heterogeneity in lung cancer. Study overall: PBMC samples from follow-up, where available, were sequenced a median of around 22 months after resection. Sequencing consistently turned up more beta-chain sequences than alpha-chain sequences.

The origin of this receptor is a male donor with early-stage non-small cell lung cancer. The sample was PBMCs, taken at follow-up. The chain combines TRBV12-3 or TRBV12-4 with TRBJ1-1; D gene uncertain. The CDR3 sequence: CASSLPGNTEAFF. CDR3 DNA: TGTGCCAGCAGTTTACCAGGGAACACTGAAGCTTTCTTT.